This T cell receptor beta chain is drawn from a study of OX40 agonist ivuxolimab in advanced cancers. Between the trimmed V and J ends, which lost 6 bases and 6 bases, there was a span of 21 bases. CDR1 and CDR2 (germline): MDHEN, SYDVKM. The CDR3 is 16 residues long. This table comes from immunoSEQ multiplex PCR, and its TCRdb copy is limited to in-frame clones, with some not included. Here the sample spans 45,000 to 50,000 clones, approximately 86% being singletons. Overall study results and limits: The specificity for antigen of the expanded peripheral T cells was not determined.

As concerns this clone: Its antigen is as yet unknown.

This sequence originates from an adult with an advanced solid tumor such as melanoma, head and neck, liver or kidney cancer. The sample was CD4+ or CD8+ T cells sorted from blood, taken in a trial of the OX40 agonist ivuxolimab. The chain is built from TRBV28 and TRBJ2-1, with D unclear. The CDR3 DNA is TGTGCCAGCAGCAAGACGTGGGATTTTAATGTCAATGAGCAGTTCTTC. This encodes CASSKTWDFNVNEQFF.